These 19 T cell receptor beta chains share one sample of origin, sequenced in a study of tumor-infiltrating lymphocytes in primary liver carcinoma. Co-extraction of both nucleic acids (RNA and DNA) used roughly 20-33 mg of unsorted bulk tissue. From roughly 0.5 ug total RNA, TCR beta cDNA was generated with a primer in the constant region. For TCR beta, libraries were produced by three nested multiplex PCR rounds using slightly modified ARM-PCR. Use of TRBV1-TRBV30 forward primers with a C-beta reverse primer characterized the first two PCR rounds, which lasted about 9 cycles each. Using its own MiXCR run on the multiplex PCR reads, TCRdb lists one record per CDR3 protein. The sample lists tens of thousands of distinct CDR3 sequences, over 65% occurring once. Sequenced input: liver tumor tissue from sampling region 5. As for subset: tumor region T5, tumor centre. The receptors here all came from a man in his forties or fifties with primary liver carcinoma and hepatitis B virus infection.

In the case of this clonotype: At one end, the junction sequence differs from germline, possibly due to a read error. V and J are TRBV14 and TRBJ2-1; D not resolved. This CDR3 is built from 15 residues. The germline V gene encodes CDR1 SGHDN and CDR2 FVKESK. DNA of the CDR3: TGTACCAGCAGCCAAGGTCATAGGTCCTACAATGAGCAGTTCTTC. Encoded protein: CTSSQGHRSYNEQFF.

This clonotype was picked up many times. This chain links TRBV21-1 with TRBJ1-3. TRBV21-1 is flagged as a pseudogene. The CDR3 is 15 residues long. The CDR3, as DNA: TGTGCCAGCAGCAGAACCGGACGGTCTGGAAACACCATATATTTT. Translating it yields CASSRTGRSGNTIYF.

About this clonotype: This could be a read error, since a much larger clone is one nucleotide away. The chain has TRBV2 and TRBJ2-7, with TRBD1 as a possible D gene (5 bases). Germline V gene data show CDR1 as SNHLY and CDR2 as FYNNEI. This CDR3 has 12 residues. CDR3 sequence reads: CANSDDSYEQYF. CDR3 DNA sequence: TGTGCCAACAGTGACGACAGCTACGAGCAGTACTTC.

The chain employs TRBV7-9 and TRBJ2-6, with a possible D match to TRBD1 (6 bases). The CDR3 consists of 15 residues. V lost 2 bases, J lost 4 bases, and 9 bases lay in between. CDR1 SEHNR and CDR2 FQNEAQ come from the germline V gene (reference sequence). In DNA form, the CDR3 reads TGTGCCAGCAGCTTATGGGGGCGAGGGGCCAACGTCCTGACTTTC. Protein: CASSLWGRGANVLTF. The entire variable domain, with the rest obtained from reference TRBV7-9 and TRBJ2-6, is as follows: DTGVSQNPRHKITKRGQNVTFRCDPISEHNRLYWYRQTLGQGPEFLTYFQNEAQLEKSRLLSDRFSAERPKGSFSTLEIQRTEQGDSAMYLCASSLWGRGANVLTFGAGSRLTVL.

Many counts were recorded for this clonotype. CDR3 DNA sequence: TGTGCCAGCAGCCAAGTTCGGACAGATACGCAGTATTTT. Protein: CASSQVRTDTQYF. The rearrangement links TRBV14 to TRBJ2-3; D unclear. This CDR3 contains 13 residues. Germline V gene lookup returns CDR1 SGHDN and CDR2 FVKESK. V lost 1 base and J lost 3, with 5 bases in between.

This clonotype came up once. The CDR3 ends on some other residue instead of the conserved phenylalanine or tryptophan, so this is likely a read error. V is TRBV16 and J is TRBJ1-4, with D possibly matching TRBD1 (5 bases). Germline V gene data show CDR1 as KGHSY and CDR2 as FQNENV. The CDR3 runs 15 residues. CDR3 in DNA: TGTGCCAGCAGCCAATCGGGGGGAACTGATGAAAAACTGTTTTCT. The encoded protein is CASSQSGGTDEKLFS.

This rearrangement joins TRBV5-4 to TRBJ2-5; 10 nucleotides match TRBD1. With V trimmed by 3 bases and J by 9 bases, 8 bases remained unmatched. The CDR3 is made up of 14 amino acids. Germline CDR1 and CDR2: SGHNT and YYREEE (reference sequence). CDR3 residues: CASSSDRGLEAQYF. The DNA of the CDR3 is TGTGCCAGCAGCTCGGACAGGGGGTTGGAGGCCCAGTACTTC.

The V and J genes are TRBV12-3 or TRBV12-4 and TRBJ1-2, with 12 bases identical to TRBD1. The CDR3 runs to 14 residues. The CDR3 region has the DNA TGTGTCAACAGCTGGGGACAGGGGGCCGGTGGCTACACCTTC. This translates into CVNSWGQGAGGYTF.

The chain joins TRBV6-2 or TRBV6-3 to TRBJ2-7; D is perhaps TRBD2 (6 bases). The germline V gene encodes CDR1 MNHEY and CDR2 SVGEGT. The CDR3 consists of 14 residues. V lost 9 bases and J lost 1, with 16 bases in between. The DNA of the CDR3 is TGTGCCAGTAATTACTCACGGGAGTCCTACGAGCAGTACGTC. Amino acid sequence: CASNYSRESYEQYV.

V and J are TRBV25-1 and TRBJ2-1, with a tentative D call TRBD1 (5 bases). From germline, CDR1 is MGHDK and CDR2 SYGVNS. CDR3 length equals 14 residues. Trimming shortened V by 10 bases and J by 8 bases, and 21 bases separated the two germline ends. CDR3 amino acids: CAICKGFEAHEQFF. CDR3 in DNA: TGTGCCATCTGTAAGGGGTTTGAGGCACATGAGCAGTTCTTC. Full variable domain (outside the CDR3, taken from reference TRBV25-1 and TRBJ2-1): EADIYQTPRYLVIGTGKKITLECSQTMGHDKMYWYQQDPGMELHLIHYSYGVNSTEKGDLSSESTVSRIRTEHFPLTLESARPSHTSQYLCAICKGFEAHEQFFGPGTRLTVL.

With regard to this clonotype: The germline gene is not matched at one end of the junction; a read error may be the cause. V and J are TRBV4-1 and TRBJ1-3; D gene ambiguous. Germline V CDR1 and CDR2: MGHRA, YSYEKL. This CDR3 is 12 amino acids long. The CDR3 is CASRQAGSTIYF. The CDR3 bases are TGCGCCAGCAGACAAGCTGGAAGCACCATATATTTT.

Turning to this clonotype: At one end the junction does not follow the germline gene, possibly because of a read error. V and J are TRBV5-1 and TRBJ1-6; no reliable D call. The germline gives CDR1 SGHRS, CDR2 YFSETQ. This CDR3 contains 15 residues. The CDR3 sequence is CTSSLAGSYNSPLHF. Written as DNA, the CDR3 is TGCACCAGCAGCTTGGCGGGCTCCTATAATTCACCCCTCCACTTT.

Only a few counts were recorded for this clonotype. A read error may be the cause here, since a much bigger clone is one base away. The chain recombines TRBV4-1 with TRBJ1-1; D may be TRBD1 (5 bases). The CDR3 loop spans 14 amino acids. From germline, CDR1 is MGHRA and CDR2 YSYEKL. The CDR3 coding sequence is TGCGCCGGCAGCCAAATTACAGGAGGCGCGGAAGCTTTCTTT. This codes for CAGSQITGGAEAFF.

On this clonotype: This could be a read error, since a much larger clone is one nucleotide away. The chain links TRBV24-1 to TRBJ2-1; TRBD1 is a possible D gene (6 bases). CDR1 KGHDR and CDR2 SFDVKD come from the germline V gene. This CDR3 contains 13 residues. Trimming left V 6 bases short and J 10 bases short, with 15 bases between. The CDR3 bases are TGTGCCACCAGTAGTAAGGACAGAAGGGAGCAGTTCTTC. Encoded protein: CATSSKDRREQFF.

This clonotype was detected once. This rearrangement joins TRBV29-1 to TRBJ2-1; D gene ambiguous. The germline V gene encodes CDR1 SQVTM and CDR2 ANQGSEA. This CDR3 comprises 11 residues. Trimming took 6 bases from V and 7 from J, leaving 10 bases between them. For the CDR3, the DNA is TGCAGCGTCGATAAGGAGAATGAGCAGTTCTTC. It translates to CSVDKENEQFF.

With regard to this clonotype: A single base separates this from a much larger clone, so it may be a read error. This chain joins TRBV20-1 and TRBJ2-2; D remains unclear. CDR3 length equals 18 residues. Deletions cut 0 bases from V and 2 bases from J, with 19 bases between. Germline lookup yields CDR1 DFQATT and CDR2 SNEGSKA (reference sequence). CDR3 sequence reads: CSARDEANGAFNTGELFF. CDR3 bases: TGCAGTGCTAGAGATGAGGCTAACGGAGCTTTTAACACCGGGGAGCTGTTTTTT.

Comment on this clonotype: Compared with germline, one end of the junction differs, possibly owing to a read error. The V and J genes are TRBV11-1 and TRBJ2-4; the match to TRBD2 covers 13 bases. Germline lookup yields CDR1 SGHAT and CDR2 FQDESV (reference sequence). This CDR3 is 17 amino acids long. The CDR3 region has the DNA TGTACCAGCAGCTTTCCCGGGACTAGCGGGACCAAAAACACTCAGTACTTC. It codes for CTSSFPGTSGTKNTQYF.

With regard to this clonotype: A read error may produce the germline difference seen at one junction end. This rearrangement joins TRBV6-6 to TRBJ1-1; D remains unclear. Germline V CDR1 and CDR2: MNHNY, SVGAGI (reference sequence). The CDR3 is 13 residues long. CDR3 amino acids: CDSRQSMNTEAFF. CDR3 in DNA: TGTGACAGCAGGCAGAGTATGAACACTGAAGCTTTCTTT.

A remark on this clonotype: The junction does not match germline at one end; this may be a read error. In nucleotides, the CDR3 is TGTGCCAGCAGCTCAGACTTCGGGAGACCCAGCTCCCACGAGCAGTACTTC. Residues: CASSSDFGRPSSHEQYF. The chain couples TRBV11-2 to TRBJ2-7; D might be TRBD2 (6 bases). CDR3 length equals 17 residues. Per the germline V gene, CDR1 is SGHAT and CDR2 is FQNNGV.